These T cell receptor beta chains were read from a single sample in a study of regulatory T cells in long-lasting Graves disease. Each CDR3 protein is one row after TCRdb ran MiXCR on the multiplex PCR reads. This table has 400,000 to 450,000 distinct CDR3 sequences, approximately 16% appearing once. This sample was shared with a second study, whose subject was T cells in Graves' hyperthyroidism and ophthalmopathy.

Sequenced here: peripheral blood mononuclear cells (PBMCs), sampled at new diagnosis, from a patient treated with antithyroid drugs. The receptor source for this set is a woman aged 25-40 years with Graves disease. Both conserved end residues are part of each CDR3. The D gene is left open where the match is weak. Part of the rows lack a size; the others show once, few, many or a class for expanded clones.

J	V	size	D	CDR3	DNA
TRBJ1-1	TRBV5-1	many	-	CASSLLFVTSRAKNTEAFF	TGCGCCAGCAGCCTACTATTCGTTACAAGCCGGGCCAAAAACACTGAAGCTTTCTTT
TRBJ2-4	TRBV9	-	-	CASSVSRGMGNIQYF	TGTGCCAGCAGCGTCTCTAGGGGGATGGGAAACATTCAGTACTTC
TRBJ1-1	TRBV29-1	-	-	CSVEFQGRRDTEAFF	TGCAGCGTTGAATTTCAGGGAAGGAGGGACACTGAAGCTTTCTTT
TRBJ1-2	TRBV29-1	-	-	CSTNRAGDGHTF	TGCAGCACCAACAGGGCTGGGGATGGCCACACCTTC
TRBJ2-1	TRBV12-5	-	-	CASGPPGNNEQFF	TGTGCTAGTGGTCCCCCAGGAAACAATGAGCAGTTCTTC
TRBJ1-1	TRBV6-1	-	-	CASMSRGIGEAFF	TGTGCCAGCATGAGCAGGGGAATTGGTGAAGCTTTCTTT
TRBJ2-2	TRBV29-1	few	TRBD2	CIISAGGPGELFF	TGCATTATCTCAGCGGGAGGGCCCGGGGAGCTGTTTTTT
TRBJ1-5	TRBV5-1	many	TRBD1	CASKTGPSGHQPQHF	TGCGCCAGCAAGACAGGGCCGAGTGGTCATCAGCCCCAGCATTTT
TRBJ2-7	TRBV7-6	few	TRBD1	CASSSGTGGYHEQYF	TGTGCCAGCAGCTCAGGGACAGGGGGCTACCACGAGCAGTACTTC
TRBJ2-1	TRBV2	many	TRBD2	CASSAGTSNEQFF	TGTGCCAGCAGCGCCGGGACTAGCAATGAGCAGTTCTTC
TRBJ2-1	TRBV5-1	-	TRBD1	CASTRGGRGNEQFF	TGCGCCAGCACCCGAGGGGGCAGGGGGAATGAGCAGTTCTTC
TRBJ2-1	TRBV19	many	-	CATGTRNNEQFF	TGTGCCACCGGGACCCGTAACAATGAGCAGTTCTTC
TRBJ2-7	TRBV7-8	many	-	CASSLGRRESYEQYF	TGTGCCAGCAGCTTAGGACGACGGGAATCCTACGAGCAGTACTTC
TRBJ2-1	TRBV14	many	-	CASSQNNNEQFF	TGTGCCAGCAGCCAAAACAACAATGAGCAGTTCTTC
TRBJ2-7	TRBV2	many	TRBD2	CASSEELAGSYEQYF	TGTGCCAGCAGTGAAGAACTAGCGGGGTCCTACGAGCAGTACTTC
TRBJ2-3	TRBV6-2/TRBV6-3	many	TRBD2	CASSALAGGEDTQYF	TGTGCCAGCAGTGCTCTAGCGGGAGGGGAAGATACGCAGTATTTT
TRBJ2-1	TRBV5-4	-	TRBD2	CASSPLAGSGNEQFF	TGTGCCAGCAGCCCCCTAGCGGGTAGTGGCAATGAGCAGTTCTTC
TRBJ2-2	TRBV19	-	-	CASRWASAGMNTGELFF	TGTGCCAGTAGATGGGCCAGTGCCGGTATGAACACCGGGGAGCTGTTTTTT
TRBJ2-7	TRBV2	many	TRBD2	CAIRYLAGGQEQYF	TGTGCCATACGATATTTAGCGGGAGGGCAGGAGCAGTACTTC
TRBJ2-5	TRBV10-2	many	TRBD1	CASSDPGQGARAQYF	TGCGCCAGCAGTGATCCGGGACAGGGGGCTCGCGCCCAGTACTTC
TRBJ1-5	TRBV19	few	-	CASSIDGAPRNQPQHF	TGTGCCAGTAGTATCGACGGGGCCCCAAGGAATCAGCCCCAGCATTTT
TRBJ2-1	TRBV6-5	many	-	CASSYNDQREQFF	TGTGCCAGCAGTTACAACGACCAGCGGGAGCAGTTCTTC
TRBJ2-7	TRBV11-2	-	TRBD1	CASSFLTGGLDEQYF	TGTGCCAGCAGCTTTCTTACAGGGGGACTGGACGAGCAGTACTTC
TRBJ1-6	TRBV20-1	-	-	CSARTGDSPLHF	TGCAGTGCTCGGACGGGAGATTCACCCCTCCACTTT
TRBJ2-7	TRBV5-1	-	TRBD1	CASSMGQGEQYF	TGCGCCAGCAGCATGGGACAGGGAGAGCAGTACTTC
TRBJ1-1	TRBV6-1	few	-	CASTPRAGGALTFF	TGTGCCAGCACCCCGAGAGCTGGCGGGGCTTTGACTTTCTTT
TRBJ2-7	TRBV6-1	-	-	CASSGASGNYEQYF	TGTGCCAGCAGTGGGGCTAGTGGCAACTACGAGCAGTACTTC
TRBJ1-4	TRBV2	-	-	CASILEGPLNEKLFF	TGTGCCAGCATCTTGGAGGGACCACTTAATGAAAAACTGTTTTTT
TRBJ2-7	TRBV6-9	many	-	CASSYSRVYEQYF	TGTGCCAGCAGTTACTCCAGGGTGTACGAGCAGTACTTC
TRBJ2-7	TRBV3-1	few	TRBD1	CASSHRPGQLPSYEQYF	TGTGCCAGCAGCCATCGACCGGGACAGCTTCCCTCCTACGAGCAGTACTTC
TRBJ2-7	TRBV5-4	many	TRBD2	CASSPTMTSGAYEQYF	TGTGCCAGCAGCCCGACCATGACTAGCGGGGCCTACGAGCAGTACTTC
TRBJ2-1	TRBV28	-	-	CASRAGSYDEQFF	TGTGCCAGCAGGGCGGGGTCCTACGATGAGCAGTTCTTC
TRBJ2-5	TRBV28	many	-	CASSTRYQETQYF	TGTGCCAGCAGTACCCGATACCAAGAGACCCAGTACTTC
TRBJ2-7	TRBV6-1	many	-	CASSSSHEQYF	TGTGCCAGCAGCTCCTCTCACGAGCAGTACTTC
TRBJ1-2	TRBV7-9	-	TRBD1	CASSSMGQPNGYTF	TGTGCCAGCAGCTCTATGGGACAGCCAAATGGCTACACCTTC
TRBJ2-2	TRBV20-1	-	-	CSFSRGAPGELFF	TGCAGCTTCTCCCGGGGGGCCCCCGGGGAGCTGTTTTTT
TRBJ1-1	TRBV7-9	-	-	CASSLVGFGEAFF	TGTGCCAGCAGCTTAGTGGGGTTTGGGGAAGCTTTCTTT
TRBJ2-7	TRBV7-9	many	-	CASSARGVGRYEQYF	TGTGCCAGCAGCGCCAGAGGCGTCGGTCGCTACGAGCAGTACTTC
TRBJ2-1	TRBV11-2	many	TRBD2	CASSLKDLAGINEQFF	TGTGCCAGCAGCTTAAAGGATCTAGCGGGAATCAATGAGCAGTTCTTC
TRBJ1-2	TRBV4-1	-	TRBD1	CASSQPTGGANGYTF	TGCGCCAGCAGCCAGCCAACAGGGGGCGCGAATGGCTACACCTTC
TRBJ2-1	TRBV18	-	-	CASPPGNLNEQFF	TGTGCCAGCCCACCAGGGAATCTAAATGAGCAGTTCTTC
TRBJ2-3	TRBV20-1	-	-	CSAEYRDATDTQYF	TGCAGTGCTGAATACCGGGATGCCACAGATACGCAGTATTTT
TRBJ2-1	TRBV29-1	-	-	CSVEGRLAEQFF	TGCAGCGTTGAAGGCAGGTTGGCTGAGCAGTTCTTC
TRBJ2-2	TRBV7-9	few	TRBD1	CASSSLGQINTGELFF	TGTGCCAGCAGCTCGTTGGGACAGATTAACACCGGGGAGCTGTTTTTT
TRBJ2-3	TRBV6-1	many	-	CASGEWRDADTQYF	TGTGCCAGCGGAGAATGGCGGGACGCAGATACGCAGTATTTT
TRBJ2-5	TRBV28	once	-	CASSSGGGVEETQYF	TGTGCCAGCAGTTCCGGCGGGGGCGTGGAGGAGACCCAGTACTTC
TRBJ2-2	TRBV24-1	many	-	CATRDPKAGELFF	TGTGCCACCAGGGACCCTAAAGCCGGGGAGCTGTTTTTT
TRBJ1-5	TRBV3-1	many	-	CASSQGANQPQHF	TGTGCCAGCAGCCAAGGGGCCAATCAGCCCCAGCATTTT
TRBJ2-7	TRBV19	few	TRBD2	CASSPRAGEGSYEQYF	TGTGCCAGTAGTCCTCGAGCGGGAGAGGGTTCCTACGAGCAGTACTTC